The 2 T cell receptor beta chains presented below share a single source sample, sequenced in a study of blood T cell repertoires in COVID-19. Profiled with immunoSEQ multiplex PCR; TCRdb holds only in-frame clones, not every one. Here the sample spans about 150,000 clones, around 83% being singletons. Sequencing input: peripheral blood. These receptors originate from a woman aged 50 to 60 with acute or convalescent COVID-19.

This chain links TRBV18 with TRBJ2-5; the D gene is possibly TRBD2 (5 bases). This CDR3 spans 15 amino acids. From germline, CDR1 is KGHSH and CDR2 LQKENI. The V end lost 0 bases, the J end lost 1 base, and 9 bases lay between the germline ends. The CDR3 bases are TGTGCCAGCTCACCACCCCCGGGGTTCCAAGAGACCCAGTACTTC. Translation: CASSPPPGFQETQYF.

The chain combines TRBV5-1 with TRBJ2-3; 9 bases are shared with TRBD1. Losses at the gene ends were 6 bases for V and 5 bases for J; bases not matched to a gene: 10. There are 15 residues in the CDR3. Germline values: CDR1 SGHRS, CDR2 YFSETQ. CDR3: CASTNLQGAGDTQYF. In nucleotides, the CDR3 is TGCGCCAGCACCAATTTACAGGGGGCAGGAGATACGCAGTATTTT.